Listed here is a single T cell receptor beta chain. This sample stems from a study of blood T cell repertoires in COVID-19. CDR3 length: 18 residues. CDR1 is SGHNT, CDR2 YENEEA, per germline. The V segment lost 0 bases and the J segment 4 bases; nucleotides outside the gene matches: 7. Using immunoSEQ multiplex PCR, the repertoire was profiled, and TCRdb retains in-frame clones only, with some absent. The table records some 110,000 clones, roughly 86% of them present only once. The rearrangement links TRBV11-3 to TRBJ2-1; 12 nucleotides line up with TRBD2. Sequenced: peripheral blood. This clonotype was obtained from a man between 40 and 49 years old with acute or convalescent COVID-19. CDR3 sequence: CASSLEVDGLAGYNEQFF. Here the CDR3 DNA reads TGTGCCAGCAGCTTAGAGGTTGACGGACTAGCGGGATACAATGAGCAGTTCTTC. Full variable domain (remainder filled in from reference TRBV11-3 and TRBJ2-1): EAGVVQSPRYKIIEKKQPVAFWCNPISGHNTLYWYLQNLGQGPELLIRYENEEAVDDSQLPKDRFSAERLKGVDSTLKIQPAELGDSAVYLCASSLEVDGLAGYNEQFFGPGTRLTVL.